These 6 T cell receptor beta chains originate from one sample sequenced in a study of neurological immune-mediated disorders. MiXCR, run by TCRdb on the 5' RACE reads, gives a single entry per CDR3 protein. The sample carries 65,000 to 75,000 distinct CDR3 sequences, about 5.2% recorded once. The sample consisted of PBMCs. These receptor sequences come from a human donor with multiple sclerosis. The donor label of this sample is uncertain.

This clonotype was observed at least ten times. The rearrangement links TRBV5-1 to TRBJ2-1; the D is unclear. CDR1 is SGHRS, CDR2 YFSETQ, per germline. Trimming removed 4 bases from V and 7 bases from J, with 15 bases in between. This CDR3 comprises 14 residues. CDR3 DNA sequence: TGCGCCAGCAGCCCCGGACCAATTGGGAATGAGCAGTTCTTC. Translated, it gives CASSPGPIGNEQFF.

This clonotype has ten or more counts. The rearrangement joins TRBV5-1 to TRBJ1-1, with D possibly matching TRBD1 (5 bases). Trimming cost V 1 base and J 1 base, with 8 bases left between them. Per the germline V gene, CDR1 is SGHRS and CDR2 is YFSETQ. The CDR3 is 14 amino acids. CDR3 residues: CASSLTGPNTEAFF. CDR3 DNA: TGCGCCAGCAGCTTGACAGGACCGAACACTGAAGCTTTCTTT.

In its sample, this clonotype was seen many times. The V gene is TRBV6-2 or TRBV6-3, the J gene TRBJ1-5, with no clear D. This CDR3 has 15 residues. The V gene's germline CDR1 is MNHEY and CDR2 SVGEGT. V was shortened by 6 bases and J by 1 base, with 13 bases between the two germline ends. The CDR3 nucleotides are TGTGCCAGCAGCCCGTTTAAGACCAGCAATCAGCCCCAGCATTTT. The encoded protein is CASSPFKTSNQPQHF.

This clonotype was seen repeatedly, ten times or more. J is TRBJ2-7 and V is TRBV5-1; 11 positions match TRBD2. This CDR3 has 16 amino acids. Germline CDR1 is SGHRS and CDR2 is YFSETQ. V shed 1 base and J 2 bases; nucleotides not matched to a gene: 5. The CDR3 sequence: CASSLLLAGETYEQYF. CDR3 DNA: TGCGCCAGCAGCTTGTTACTAGCGGGGGAGACCTACGAGCAGTACTTC.

As for this clonotype: A junction boundary mismatches the germline segment, possibly from a read error. The J gene is TRBJ1-3, the V gene TRBV7-3, with D unclear. The CDR3 is 13 residues long. Germline-derived CDR1 and CDR2 are SGHTA and FQGTGA. As DNA, the CDR3 is TGTGTCAGCAGCGCCGATAGCGGAAACACCATATATTTT. Translation gives CVSSADSGNTIYF.

This clonotype was found many times. J is TRBJ2-3 and V is TRBV11-2; D is unresolved. V lost 2 bases to trimming and J lost 3 bases, with 0 bases between them. This CDR3 comprises 11 residues. Germline-derived CDR1 and CDR2 are SGHAT and FQNNGV. This CDR3 is CASSLTDTQYF. DNA of the CDR3: TGTGCCAGCAGCTTAACAGATACGCAGTATTTT.